The source of this T cell receptor (beta chain) is a study of T-cell memory formation after mild COVID-19. Study outcomes and limitations: The SARS-CoV-2 specificity of second-wave clones reaching peak at day 37 remained unverified. Detection of some responders pre-infection suggested pre-existing cross-reactive memory T cells participated. From day 15 to 85, contracting clones were balanced between CD4 and CD8, whereas later expanders leaned toward CD4+.

It was 5'RACE with constant-segment primers that produced the TCR alpha and TCR beta cDNA libraries, which carried sample barcodes and UMIs. MiXCR was run by TCRdb on the 5' RACE reads, yielding one entry per CDR3 protein. The sample has 140,000 or so distinct CDR3 sequences, approximately 6% seen once. There are a few counts of this clonotype. Its target is unknown. The specimen was PBMCs or a T cell subset sorted from them (not recorded which). This TCR came from an adult woman who had mild COVID-19 (a few samples of this study predate the infection). Cell type and time point are not known.

The CDR3 loop is CASSKDREAYSNQPQHF. In DNA, the CDR3 is TGTGCCAGCAGCAAGGACAGGGAGGCATATAGCAATCAGCCCCAGCATTTT. The chain uses TRBV7-6 and TRBJ1-5, with 8 bases fitting TRBD1. Trimming removed 5 bases from V and 0 bases from J; junction bases left unmatched: 9. Germline CDR1 and CDR2: SGHVS and FNYEAQ. The CDR3 extends over 17 amino acids. The whole variable domain, filled in from reference TRBV7-6 and TRBJ1-5, reads GAGVSQSPRYKVTKRGQDVALRCDPISGHVSLYWYRQALGQGPEFLTYFNYEAQQDKSGLPNDRFSAERPEGSISTLTIQRTEQRDSAMYRCASSKDREAYSNQPQHFGDGTRLSIL.